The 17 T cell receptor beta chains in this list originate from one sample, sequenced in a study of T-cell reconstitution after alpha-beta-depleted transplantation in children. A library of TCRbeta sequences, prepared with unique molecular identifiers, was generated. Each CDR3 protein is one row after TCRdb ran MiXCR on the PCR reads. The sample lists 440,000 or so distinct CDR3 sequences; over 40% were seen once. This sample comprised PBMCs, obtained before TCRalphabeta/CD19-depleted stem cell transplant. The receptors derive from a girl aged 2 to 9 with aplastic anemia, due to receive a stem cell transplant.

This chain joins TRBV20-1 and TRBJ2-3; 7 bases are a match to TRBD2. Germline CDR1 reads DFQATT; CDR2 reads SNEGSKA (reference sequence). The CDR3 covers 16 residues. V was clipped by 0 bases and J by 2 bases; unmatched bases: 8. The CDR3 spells CSARDRASGYTDTQYF. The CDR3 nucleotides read TGCAGTGCTAGAGATCGGGCTAGCGGCTACACAGATACGCAGTATTTT.

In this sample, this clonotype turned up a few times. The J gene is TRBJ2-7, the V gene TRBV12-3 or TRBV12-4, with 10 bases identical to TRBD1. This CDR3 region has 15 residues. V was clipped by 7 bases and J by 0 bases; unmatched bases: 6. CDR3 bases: TGTGCCAGCACCATGACAGGGGGCCCCTCCTACGAGCAGTACTTC. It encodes CASTMTGGPSYEQYF.

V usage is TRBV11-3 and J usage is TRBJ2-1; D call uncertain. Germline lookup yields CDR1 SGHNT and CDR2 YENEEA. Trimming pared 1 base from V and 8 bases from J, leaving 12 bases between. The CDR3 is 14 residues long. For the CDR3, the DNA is TGTGCCAGCAGCTTAGGCCCCCAGGTCCATGAGCAGTTCTTC. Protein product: CASSLGPQVHEQFF. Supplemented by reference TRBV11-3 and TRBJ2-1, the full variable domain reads EAGVVQSPRYKIIEKKQPVAFWCNPISGHNTLYWYLQNLGQGPELLIRYENEEAVDDSQLPKDRFSAERLKGVDSTLKIQPAELGDSAVYLCASSLGPQVHEQFFGPGTRLTVL.

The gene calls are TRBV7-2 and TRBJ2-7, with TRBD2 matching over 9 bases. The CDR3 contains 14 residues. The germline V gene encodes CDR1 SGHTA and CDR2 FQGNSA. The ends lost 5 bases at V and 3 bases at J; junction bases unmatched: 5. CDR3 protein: CASSPAGGFYEQYF. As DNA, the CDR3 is TGTGCCAGCAGCCCAGCGGGGGGATTCTACGAGCAGTACTTC.

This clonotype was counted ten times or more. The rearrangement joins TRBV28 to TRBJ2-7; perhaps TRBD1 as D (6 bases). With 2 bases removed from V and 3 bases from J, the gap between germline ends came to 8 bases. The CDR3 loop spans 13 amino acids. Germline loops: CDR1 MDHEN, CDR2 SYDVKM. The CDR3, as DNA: TGTGCCAGCAGTTTAACGGGACACTACGAGCAGTACTTC. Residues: CASSLTGHYEQYF. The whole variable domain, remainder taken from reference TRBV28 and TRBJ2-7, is DVKVTQSSRYLVKRTGEKVFLECVQDMDHENMFWYRQDPGLGLRLIYFSYDVKMKEKGDIPEGYSVSREKKERFSLILESASTNQTSMYLCASSLTGHYEQYFGPGTRLTVT.

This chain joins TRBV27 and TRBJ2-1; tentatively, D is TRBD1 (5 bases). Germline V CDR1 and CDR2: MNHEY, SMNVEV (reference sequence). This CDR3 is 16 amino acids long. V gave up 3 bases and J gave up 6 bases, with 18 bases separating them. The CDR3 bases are TGTGCCAGCAGTTTTTCCCGGCCAGGGAAAGGCAATGAGCAGTTCTTC. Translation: CASSFSRPGKGNEQFF.

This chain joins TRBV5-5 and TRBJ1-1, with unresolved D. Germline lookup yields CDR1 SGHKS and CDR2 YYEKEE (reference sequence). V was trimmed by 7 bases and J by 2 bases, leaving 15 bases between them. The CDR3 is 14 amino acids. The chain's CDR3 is CASQTASINTEAFF. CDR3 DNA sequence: TGTGCCAGCCAGACTGCGTCTATTAACACTGAAGCTTTCTTT.

The CDR3 nucleotides read TGCAGTGCTAGAGATCCCCTAGCGCGGAGCTCCTACAATGAGCAGTTCTTC. Translated, it gives CSARDPLARSSYNEQFF. V usage is TRBV20-1 and J usage is TRBJ2-1; D is possibly TRBD2 (6 bases). CDR1 DFQATT and CDR2 SNEGSKA come from the germline V gene (reference sequence). There are 17 residues in the CDR3. Trimming cost V 0 bases and J 0 bases, with 15 bases left between them.

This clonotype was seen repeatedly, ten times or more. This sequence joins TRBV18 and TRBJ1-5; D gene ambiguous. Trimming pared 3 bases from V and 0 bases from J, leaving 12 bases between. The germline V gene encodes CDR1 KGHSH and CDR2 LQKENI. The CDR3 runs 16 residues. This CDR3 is CASSPSGLYSNQPQHF. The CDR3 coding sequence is TGTGCCAGCTCACCGTCGGGGTTGTATAGCAATCAGCCCCAGCATTTT. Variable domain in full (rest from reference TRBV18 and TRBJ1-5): NAGVMQNPRHLVRRRGQEARLRCSPMKGHSHVYWYRQLPEEGLKFMVYLQKENIIDESGMPKERFSAEFPKEGPSILRIQQVVRGDSAAYFCASSPSGLYSNQPQHFGDGTRLSIL.

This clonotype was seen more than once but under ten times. The CDR3 nucleotides read TGTGCCAGCAGTTACGGAGGACAGTCGAGCTCCTATAATTCACCCCTCCACTTT. Amino acids: CASSYGGQSSSYNSPLHF. The rearrangement uses TRBV6-5 and TRBJ1-6; tentatively, D is TRBD1 (6 bases). The ends were cut back, 2 bases at V and 0 bases at J, with 14 bases in the middle. CDR3 size: 18 residues. Per germline, CDR1 MNHEY and CDR2 SVGAGI.

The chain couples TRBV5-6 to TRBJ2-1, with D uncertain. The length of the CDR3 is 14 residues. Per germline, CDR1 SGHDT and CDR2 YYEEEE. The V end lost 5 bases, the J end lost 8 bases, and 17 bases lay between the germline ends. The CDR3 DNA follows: TGTGCCAGCAGACGGCGGTCGCCCGGCGATGAGCAGTTCTTC. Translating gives CASRRRSPGDEQFF.

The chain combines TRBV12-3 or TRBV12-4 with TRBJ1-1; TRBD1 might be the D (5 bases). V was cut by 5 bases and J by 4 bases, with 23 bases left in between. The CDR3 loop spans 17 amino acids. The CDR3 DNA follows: TGTGCCAGCAGTCCTAAGAGGGGAGTGGGGGGGACCACTGAAGCTTTCTTT. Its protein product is CASSPKRGVGGTTEAFF.

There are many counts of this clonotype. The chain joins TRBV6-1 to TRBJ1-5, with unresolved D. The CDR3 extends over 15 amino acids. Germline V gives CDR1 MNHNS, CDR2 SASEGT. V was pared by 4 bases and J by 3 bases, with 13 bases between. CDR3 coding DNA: TGTGCCAGCAGTGTTGACTATGGATCCAATCAGCCCCAGCATTTT. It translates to CASSVDYGSNQPQHF.

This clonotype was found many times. The CDR3 sequence: CASSESEAGKNIQYF. As DNA, the CDR3 is TGTGCCAGCAGCGAATCCGAAGCGGGAAAGAACATTCAGTACTTC. The chain couples TRBV7-9 to TRBJ2-4; 7 bases are shared with TRBD2. Trimming took 5 bases from V and 7 from J; bases not matched to a gene: 11. The CDR3 runs to 15 residues. Germline assignment: CDR1 SEHNR and CDR2 FQNEAQ (reference sequence). The variable domain in full, with the rest retrieved from reference TRBV7-9 and TRBJ2-4, is DTGVSQNPRHKITKRGQNVTFRCDPISEHNRLYWYRQTLGQGPEFLTYFQNEAQLEKSRLLSDRFSAERPKGSFSTLEIQRTEQGDSAMYLCASSESEAGKNIQYFGAGTRLSVL.

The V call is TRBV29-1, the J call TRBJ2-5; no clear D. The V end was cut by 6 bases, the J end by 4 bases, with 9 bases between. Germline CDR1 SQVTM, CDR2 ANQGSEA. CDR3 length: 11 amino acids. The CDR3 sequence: CSVETAETQYF. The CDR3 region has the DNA TGCAGCGTGGAAACAGCAGAGACCCAGTACTTC. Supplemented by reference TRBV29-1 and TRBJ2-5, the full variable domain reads SAVISQKPSRDICQRGTSLTIQCQVDSQVTMMFWYRQQPGQSLTLIATANQGSEATYESGFVIDKFPISRPNLTFSTLTVSNMSPEDSSIYLCSVETAETQYFGPGTRLLVL.

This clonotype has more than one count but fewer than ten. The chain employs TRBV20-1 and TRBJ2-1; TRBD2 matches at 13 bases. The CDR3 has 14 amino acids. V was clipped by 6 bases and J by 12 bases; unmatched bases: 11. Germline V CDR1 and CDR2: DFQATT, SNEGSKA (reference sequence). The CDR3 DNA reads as TGCAGTGCGACCGGCGGACTAGCGGGAGTGGGGCAGTTCTTC. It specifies CSATGGLAGVGQFF.

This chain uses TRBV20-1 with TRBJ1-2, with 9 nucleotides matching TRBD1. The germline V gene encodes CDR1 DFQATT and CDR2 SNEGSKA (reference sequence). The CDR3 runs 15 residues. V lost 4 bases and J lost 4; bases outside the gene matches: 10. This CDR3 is CSANSGTGLPYGYTF. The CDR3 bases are TGCAGTGCTAACTCCGGGACAGGGCTACCCTATGGCTACACCTTC.